This entry concerns a single TCR beta chain. This entry belongs to a study of tumor-infiltrating lymphocytes in oesophageal squamous cell carcinoma. A single record per CDR3 protein comes from TCRdb applying MiXCR to the PCR reads. This sample has some 12,000 distinct CDR3 sequences, with 45% to 70% found just once. This TCR was recovered from a female donor with esophageal squamous cell carcinoma. The sequenced sample consisted of esophageal tumor tissue.

The DNA of the CDR3 is TGCAGTGCGTCGGGTCTAGGACAGGCCTACAATGAGCAGTTCTTC. Translated, it gives CSASGLGQAYNEQFF. The gene calls are TRBV20-1 and TRBJ2-5; the match to TRBD1 covers 7 bases. The DNA end favors TRBJ2-1, so the J call may be wrong. There are 15 residues in the CDR3. Germline assignment: CDR1 DFQATT and CDR2 SNEGSKA (reference sequence).